The rows below give T cell receptor beta chains drawn from one sample of a study of CD8 T cells in ankylosing spondylitis. TCRdb redid the calling of the 5' RACE reads with MiXCR, one entry per CDR3 protein. There are around 250,000 distinct CDR3 sequences in the sample; over 30% occur only once, and approximately 4.6% lies in the top ten. The sequenced sample consisted of blood, either unsorted or a sorted T cell fraction (not recorded which). The receptors were gathered from a male donor with ankylosing spondylitis or in good health (not recorded which). Both conserved end residues are part of each CDR3. A D gene is named only where the DNA matches it firmly. Size is omitted from some rows. Given values are once, few, many or a class for expanded clones.

V gene: TRBV7-9; J gene: TRBJ2-5; CDR3 length: 13; clone size: few; D gene: .; CDR3 DNA: TGTGCCAGCAGCTTAGCGCTAGAAGAGACCCAGTACTTC; CDR3 protein: CASSLALEETQYF
V gene: TRBV7-3; J gene: TRBJ1-1; CDR3 length: 13; clone size: .; D gene: .; CDR3 DNA: TGTGCCAGCCCATACCAGAGGAACACTGAAGCTTTCTTT; CDR3 protein: CASPYQRNTEAFF
V gene: TRBV4-1; J gene: TRBJ2-1; CDR3 length: 14; clone size: .; D gene: .; CDR3 DNA: TGCGCCAGCCGCGGACAGAGAGGCTACAATGAGCAGTTCTTC; CDR3 protein: CASRGQRGYNEQFF
V gene: TRBV7-9; J gene: TRBJ2-7; CDR3 length: 15; clone size: few; D gene: .; CDR3 DNA: TGTGCCAGCAGCTTAGAGATAGGGACCGCCTACGAGCAGTACTTC; CDR3 protein: CASSLEIGTAYEQYF
V gene: TRBV29-1; J gene: TRBJ1-1; CDR3 length: 14; clone size: few; D gene: .; CDR3 DNA: TGCAGCGTTGAAGTTGGGGGGGAGAACACTGAAGCTTTCTTT; CDR3 protein: CSVEVGGENTEAFF
V gene: TRBV29-1; J gene: TRBJ1-2; CDR3 length: 16; clone size: .; D gene: .; CDR3 DNA: TGCAGCGTTGGGGAACCGACGACAGAGGCTAACTATGGCTACACCTTC; CDR3 protein: CSVGEPTTEANYGYTF
V gene: TRBV12-3/TRBV12-4; J gene: TRBJ1-1; CDR3 length: 15; clone size: .; D gene: .; CDR3 DNA: TGTGCCAGCAGTTTTCGGGGAAACAGGAAGACTGAAGCTTTCTTT; CDR3 protein: CASSFRGNRKTEAFF
V gene: TRBV15; J gene: TRBJ2-1; CDR3 length: 15; clone size: few; D gene: .; CDR3 DNA: TGTGCCACCAGCGATCCGGGACATCGATCCAATGAGCAGTTCTTC; CDR3 protein: CATSDPGHRSNEQFF
V gene: TRBV12-3/TRBV12-4; J gene: TRBJ2-1; CDR3 length: 17; clone size: .; D gene: TRBD1; CDR3 DNA: TGTGCCAGCAGTTTAGCGCCGGGACAGGGAGCCCACAATGAGCAGTTCTTC; CDR3 protein: CASSLAPGQGAHNEQFF
V gene: TRBV20-1; J gene: TRBJ1-1; CDR3 length: 13; clone size: .; D gene: .; CDR3 DNA: TGCAGTGCTAGACGGGACACCCGAGGGGAAGCTTTCTTT; CDR3 protein: CSARRDTRGEAFF
V gene: TRBV12-3/TRBV12-4; J gene: TRBJ2-2; CDR3 length: 12; clone size: .; D gene: .; CDR3 DNA: TGTGCCAGTTCTCCGTGGACCGGGGAGCTGTTTTTT; CDR3 protein: CASSPWTGELFF
V gene: TRBV5-1; J gene: TRBJ1-3; CDR3 length: 14; clone size: .; D gene: .; CDR3 DNA: TGCGCCAGCAGCTTGCGATTCTCTGGAAACACCATGTATTTT; CDR3 protein: CASSLRFSGNTMYF
V gene: TRBV7-2; J gene: TRBJ2-7; CDR3 length: 14; clone size: few; D gene: TRBD1; CDR3 DNA: TGTGCCAGCAGCCAACGGACAGGGTCCTACGAGCAGTACTTC; CDR3 protein: CASSQRTGSYEQYF
V gene: TRBV4-2; J gene: TRBJ2-3; CDR3 length: 16; clone size: .; D gene: TRBD2; CDR3 DNA: TGTGCCAGCAGCCAAGAGGGGACTACCCTCACAGATACGCAGTATTTT; CDR3 protein: CASSQEGTTLTDTQYF
V gene: TRBV28; J gene: TRBJ1-2; CDR3 length: 14; clone size: .; D gene: TRBD1; CDR3 DNA: TGTGCCAGCAGTTTCCCCGGACAGGGACGTGGCTACACCTTC; CDR3 protein: CASSFPGQGRGYTF